The sequence of this TCR beta chain was determined in a study of CD8 T cells in ankylosing spondylitis. Trimming removed 6 bases at V and 3 bases at J, with 18 bases between. The germline CDR1 and CDR2 sequences are DFQATT and SNEGSKA (reference sequence). This CDR3 contains 15 residues. Regarding the study as a whole: As for the disease-linked clones, they showed a CD8+ phenotype and occurred at relatively low frequencies in peripheral blood. Some of the motif variants had earlier been found in reactive arthritis patients' fluid and blood.

In this sample, this clonotype turned up many times. Antigen unknown. Quantitative 5'-RACE with molecular barcodes generated TCR beta libraries. Via MiXCR, TCRdb re-called the 5' RACE reads, giving one row per CDR3 protein. The sample comprises 45,000 to 65,000 distinct CDR3 sequences, roughly 7.4% of which are singletons, and about 8.5% rests with the top ten. V and J are TRBV20-1 and TRBJ1-5, with D perhaps TRBD1 (5 bases). Material for sequencing was blood, either unsorted or a sorted T cell fraction (not recorded which). The receptor was derived from a female donor with ankylosing spondylitis or in good health (not recorded which). CDR3 residues: CSASPGSGLNQPQHF. The CDR3 region has the DNA TGCAGTGCCAGCCCGGGGTCGGGACTCAATCAGCCCCAGCATTTT.